This is a list of T cell receptor beta chains from one sample in a study of blood T cell repertoires in COVID-19. Using immunoSEQ multiplex PCR, the repertoire was profiled, and TCRdb retains in-frame clones only, with some absent. This sample has hundreds of thousands of clones; around 85% occur once, and the top ten carry about 4.1%. Sequences were obtained from PBMCs or T cells enriched from blood (not recorded which). Receptor source: a woman aged 40 to 50 with acute COVID-19. Each CDR3 is given with its conserved first and last residue. The D gene is left open where the match is weak. Clone size appears in some rows only: once, few, many, or a class for an expanded clone.

clone_size	j_call	d_call	v_call	cdr3_aa	cdr3_nt
medium-sized	TRBJ1-5	NA	TRBV9	CASSIGGGNQPQHF	TGTGCCAGCAGCATCGGGGGAGGCAATCAGCCCCAGCATTTT
NA	TRBJ2-7	NA	TRBV7-3	CASSPTGSYEQYF	TGTGCCAGCAGTCCAACCGGTTCCTACGAGCAGTACTTC
NA	TRBJ2-1	NA	TRBV7-4	CASSLETGLLAQFF	TGTGCCAGCAGCTTAGAGACAGGACTGTTGGCCCAGTTCTTC
NA	TRBJ2-5	TRBD2	TRBV9	CASSVGGETSGTETQYF	TGTGCCAGCAGCGTGGGGGGGGAGACTAGCGGGACGGAGACCCAGTACTTC
NA	TRBJ2-7	NA	TRBV5-1	CASSLASGDYYEQYF	TGCGCCAGCAGCTTGGCGTCGGGAGACTACTACGAGCAGTACTTC
NA	TRBJ1-5	NA	TRBV7-3	CASSLTPVGPQHF	TGTGCCAGCAGCTTAACACCGGTCGGGCCCCAGCATTTT
NA	TRBJ1-3	NA	TRBV6-2/TRBV6-3	CASSFSRRWRTGNTIYF	TGTGCCAGCAGTTTCTCCCGCAGATGGAGGACGGGAAACACCATATATTTT
NA	TRBJ1-5	NA	TRBV9	CASSIEADDQPQHF	TGTGCCAGCAGCATCGAGGCAGATGATCAGCCCCAGCATTTT
NA	TRBJ2-7	TRBD1	TRBV27	CASSSWDRGSEQYF	TGTGCCAGCAGTTCCTGGGACAGGGGGAGCGAGCAGTACTTC
NA	TRBJ2-2	TRBD1	TRBV5-1	CASSQGTGTTGELFF	TGCGCCAGCAGCCAGGGGACAGGGACCACCGGGGAGCTGTTTTTT
NA	TRBJ2-5	NA	TRBV20-1	CSARGRETQYF	TGCAGTGCAAGGGGTCGGGAGACCCAGTACTTC
NA	TRBJ2-7	TRBD2	TRBV18	CASSPPTSGSWEQYF	TGTGCCAGCTCACCACCCACTAGCGGGAGTTGGGAGCAGTACTTC
NA	TRBJ2-2	TRBD2	TRBV4-1	CASSQVRGSGRAATGELFF	TGCGCCAGCAGCCAAGTCCGTGGTAGCGGGAGGGCCGCCACCGGGGAGCTGTTTTTT
NA	TRBJ1-1	NA	TRBV29-1	CSAGDLNTEAFF	TGCAGCGCCGGGGATCTAAACACTGAAGCTTTCTTT
NA	TRBJ2-3	NA	TRBV3-1/TRBV3-2	CASSQDSGVTQYF	TGTGCCAGCAGCCAAGATTCGGGAGTCACGCAGTATTTT
NA	TRBJ2-1	NA	TRBV9	CASSVGLVGGGHEQFF	TGTGCCAGCAGCGTAGGTTTGGTGGGAGGGGGGCATGAGCAGTTCTTC
NA	TRBJ2-7	NA	TRBV7-2	CASSPLGGGEQYF	TGTGCCAGCAGCCCGCTAGGGGGTGGCGAGCAGTACTTC
NA	TRBJ2-5	TRBD2	TRBV6-5	CASSYGGLAEETQYF	TGTGCCAGCAGTTATGGGGGACTAGCGGAAGAGACCCAGTACTTC
NA	TRBJ2-7	NA	TRBV10-1	CASSDVGNYEQYF	TGCGCCAGCAGCGACGTCGGGAACTACGAGCAGTACTTC
NA	TRBJ1-5	TRBD1	TRBV19	CASFGQGGDQPQHF	TGTGCCAGCTTCGGACAGGGGGGCGATCAGCCCCAGCATTTT
once	TRBJ2-5	TRBD2	TRBV28	CASSEPGTSGGGTQYF	TGTGCCAGCAGTGAACCCGGGACTAGCGGCGGTGGGACCCAGTACTTC
NA	TRBJ2-3	NA	TRBV28	CAVRPQGRTDTQYF	TGTGCGGTGAGGCCCCAGGGCAGGACAGATACGCAGTATTTT
NA	TRBJ1-2	NA	TRBV28	CASVDINYGYTF	TGTGCCAGTGTAGACATTAACTATGGCTACACCTTC
NA	TRBJ2-1	TRBD1	TRBV6-5	CASSYRGTGTNNEQFF	TGTGCCAGCAGTTATAGAGGGACAGGGACTAACAATGAGCAGTTCTTC
NA	TRBJ2-7	TRBD2	TRBV28	CASRLAGGSTYEQYF	TGTGCCAGCAGGTTAGCGGGAGGGAGTACCTACGAGCAGTACTTC
NA	TRBJ2-3	TRBD2	TRBV7-2	CASSLVGGAPRTDTQYF	TGTGCCAGCAGCTTAGTGGGAGGGGCGCCTCGCACAGATACGCAGTATTTT
NA	TRBJ2-7	NA	TRBV5-6	CASSVRSGYEQYF	TGTGCCAGCAGCGTCAGGAGCGGGTACGAGCAGTACTTC
NA	TRBJ2-3	TRBD2	TRBV3-1/TRBV3-2	CASSQYSGGIPTDTQYF	TGTGCCAGCAGCCAGTATAGCGGGGGCATCCCCACAGATACGCAGTATTTT
once	TRBJ2-5	TRBD1	TRBV5-1	CASSSDRGTETQYF	TGCGCCAGCAGCTCGGACAGGGGTACAGAGACCCAGTACTTC
NA	TRBJ1-3	TRBD1	TRBV19	CASSNTGVGNTIYF	TGTGCCAGTAGTAATACAGGGGTCGGAAACACCATATATTTT
NA	TRBJ1-1	TRBD1	TRBV13	CASSLGQGNTEAFF	TGTGCCAGCAGCTTGGGACAGGGGAACACTGAAGCTTTCTTT
NA	TRBJ2-7	NA	TRBV12-3/TRBV12-4	CASRPGSSHEQYF	TGTGCCAGCAGGCCCGGGAGTAGCCACGAGCAGTACTTC
NA	TRBJ2-7	NA	TRBV11-3	CASSPATGPEQYF	TGTGCCAGCAGCCCAGCGACAGGCCCCGAGCAGTACTTC
NA	TRBJ2-5	TRBD2	TRBV14	CASSRAGVGETQYF	TGTGCCAGCAGCCGAGCGGGAGTTGGTGAGACCCAGTACTTC
NA	TRBJ1-5	NA	TRBV7-8	CASSLEAGQNAQHF	TGTGCCAGCAGCTTAGAGGCAGGCCAAAACGCCCAGCATTTT
NA	TRBJ2-1	NA	TRBV4-1	CASSQEIRSANEQFF	TGCGCCAGCAGCCAAGAGATCAGGTCTGCCAATGAGCAGTTCTTC
NA	TRBJ2-1	TRBD2	TRBV11-2	CASSFRLAGVNEQFF	TGTGCCAGCAGCTTCAGACTAGCGGGCGTTAATGAGCAGTTCTTC